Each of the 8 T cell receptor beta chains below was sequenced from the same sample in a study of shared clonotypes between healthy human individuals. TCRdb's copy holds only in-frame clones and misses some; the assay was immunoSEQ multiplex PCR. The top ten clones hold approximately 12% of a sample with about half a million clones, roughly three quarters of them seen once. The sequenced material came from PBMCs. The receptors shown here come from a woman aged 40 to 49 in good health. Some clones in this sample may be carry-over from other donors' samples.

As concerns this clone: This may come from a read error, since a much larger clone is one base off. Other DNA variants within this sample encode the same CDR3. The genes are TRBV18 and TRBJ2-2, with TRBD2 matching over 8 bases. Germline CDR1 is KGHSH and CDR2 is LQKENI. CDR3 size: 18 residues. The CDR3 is CASSPRGSSGTGTGELFF. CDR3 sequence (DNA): TGTGCCAGCTCACCACGGGGGAGTAGCGGGACGGGCACCGGGGAGTTGTTTTTT. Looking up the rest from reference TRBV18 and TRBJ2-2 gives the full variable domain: NAGVMQNPRHLVRRRGQEARLRCSPMKGHSHVYWYRQLPEEGLKFMVYLQKENIIDESGMPKERFSAEFPKEGPSILRIQQVVRGDSAAYFCASSPRGSSGTGTGELFFGEGSRLTVL.

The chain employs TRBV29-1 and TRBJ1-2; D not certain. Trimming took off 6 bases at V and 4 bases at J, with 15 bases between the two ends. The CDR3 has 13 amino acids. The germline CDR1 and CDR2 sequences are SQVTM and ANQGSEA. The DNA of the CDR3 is TGCAGCGTCCAAGGTGGCGCCGGCTATGGCTACACCTTC. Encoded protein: CSVQGGAGYGYTF.

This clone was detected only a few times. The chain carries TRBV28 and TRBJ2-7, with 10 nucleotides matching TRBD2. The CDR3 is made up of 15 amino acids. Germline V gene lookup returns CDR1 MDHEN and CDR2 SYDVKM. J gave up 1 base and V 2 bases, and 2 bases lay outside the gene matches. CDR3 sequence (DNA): TGTGCCAGCAGTTTAGCTAGCGGGAGTTCCTACGAGCAGTACTTC. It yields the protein CASSLASGSSYEQYF.

CDR3 in DNA: TGTGCCAGCAGCTTCAACGGGGAGGGGACCCAGTACTTC. Translation gives CASSFNGEGTQYF. The chain carries TRBV7-2 and TRBJ2-5; 7 bases line up with TRBD2. Per the germline V gene, CDR1 is SGHTA and CDR2 is FQGNSA. The trim removed 3 bases at V and 7 bases at J, leaving 5 bases unmatched. CDR3 length: 13 residues.

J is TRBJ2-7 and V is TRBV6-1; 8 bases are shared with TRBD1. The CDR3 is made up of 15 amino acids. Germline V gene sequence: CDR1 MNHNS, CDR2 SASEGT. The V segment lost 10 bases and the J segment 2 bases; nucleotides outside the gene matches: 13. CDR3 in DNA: TGTGCCACCTCTACAGGACAGGGATCCCCCTACGAGCAGTACTTC. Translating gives CATSTGQGSPYEQYF.

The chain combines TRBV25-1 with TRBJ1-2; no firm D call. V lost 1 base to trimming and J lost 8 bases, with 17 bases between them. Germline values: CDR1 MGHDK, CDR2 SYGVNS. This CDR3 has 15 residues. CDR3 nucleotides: TGTGCCAGCAGTGAATGGGGTGGGAATCTTGGAGGCTACACCTTC. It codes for CASSEWGGNLGGYTF.

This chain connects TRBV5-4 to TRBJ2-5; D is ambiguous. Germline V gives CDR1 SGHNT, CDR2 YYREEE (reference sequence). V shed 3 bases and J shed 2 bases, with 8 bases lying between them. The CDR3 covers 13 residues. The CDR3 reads CASSWITQETQYF. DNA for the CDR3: TGTGCCAGCAGCTGGATCACACAAGAGACCCAGTACTTC.

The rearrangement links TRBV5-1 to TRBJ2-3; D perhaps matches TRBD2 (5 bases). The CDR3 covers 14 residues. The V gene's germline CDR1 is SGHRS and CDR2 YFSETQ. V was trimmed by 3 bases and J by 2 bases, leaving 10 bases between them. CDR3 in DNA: TGCGCCAGCAGCTCGACTACTTACACAGATACGCAGTATTTT. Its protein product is CASSSTTYTDTQYF.